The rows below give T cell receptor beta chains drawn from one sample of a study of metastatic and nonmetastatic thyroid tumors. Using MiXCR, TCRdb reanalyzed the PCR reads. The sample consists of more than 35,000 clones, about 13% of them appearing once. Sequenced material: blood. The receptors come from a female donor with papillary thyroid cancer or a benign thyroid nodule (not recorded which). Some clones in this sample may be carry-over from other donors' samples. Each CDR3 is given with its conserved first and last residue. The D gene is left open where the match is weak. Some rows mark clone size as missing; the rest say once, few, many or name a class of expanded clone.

CDR3aa: CASSLASGVGHEQYF
CDR3nt: TGCGCCAGCAGCTTGGCCTCGGGGGTCGGGCACGAGCAGTACTTC
d_gene: .
v_gene: TRBV5-1
j_gene: TRBJ2-7
abundance: many

CDR3aa: CASSPNSQTANTGELFF
CDR3nt: TGCGCCAGCAGCCCAAACTCACAGACAGCGAACACCGGGGAGCTGTTTTTT
d_gene: .
v_gene: TRBV4-1
j_gene: TRBJ2-2
abundance: many

CDR3aa: CASSPETHSGNTIYF
CDR3nt: TGTGCCAGCAGCCCCGAGACCCACTCTGGAAACACCATATATTTT
d_gene: .
v_gene: TRBV5-4
j_gene: TRBJ1-3
abundance: many

CDR3aa: CASSLRSGSNVLTF
CDR3nt: TGCGCCAGCAGTTTACGCTCTGGGTCCAACGTCCTGACTTTC
d_gene: .
v_gene: TRBV12-3/TRBV12-4
j_gene: TRBJ2-6
abundance: few

CDR3aa: CASRPGKGASGYTF
CDR3nt: TGCGCCAGCAGACCCGGAAAGGGGGCAAGTGGCTACACCTTC
d_gene: TRBD1
v_gene: TRBV5-1
j_gene: TRBJ1-2
abundance: .

CDR3aa: CASTFGTGWAETQYF
CDR3nt: TGTGCCAGCACCTTTGGGACAGGCTGGGCAGAAACGCAGTATTTT
d_gene: TRBD1
v_gene: TRBV6-1
j_gene: TRBJ2-3
abundance: .

CDR3aa: CTSSYSTEGYYAYTF
CDR3nt: TGTACCAGCAGTTACTCGACTGAGGGCTACTATGCCTACACCTTC
d_gene: .
v_gene: TRBV6-2/TRBV6-3
j_gene: TRBJ1-2
abundance: .

CDR3aa: CASSEGLAVPANTGELFF
CDR3nt: TGTGCCAGCAGTGAGGGACTAGCGGTCCCGGCGAACACCGGGGAGCTGTTTTTT
d_gene: TRBD2
v_gene: TRBV2
j_gene: TRBJ2-2
abundance: many

CDR3aa: CASSQEGQGSGANVLTF
CDR3nt: TGCGCCAGCAGCCAAGAAGGTCAAGGCTCTGGGGCCAACGTCCTGACTTTC
d_gene: .
v_gene: TRBV4-1
j_gene: TRBJ2-6
abundance: many

CDR3aa: CASTWLAGGPIKTQYF
CDR3nt: TGTGCCAGCACGTGGTTAGCGGGAGGGCCGATAAAGACCCAGTACTTC
d_gene: TRBD2
v_gene: TRBV6-7
j_gene: TRBJ2-5
abundance: many

CDR3aa: CASGTSGSIYEQYF
CDR3nt: TGCGCCAGCGGGACTAGCGGGAGTATCTACGAGCAGTACTTC
d_gene: TRBD2
v_gene: TRBV5-1
j_gene: TRBJ2-7
abundance: many

CDR3aa: CASSLSVGQPQHF
CDR3nt: TGTGCCAGCAGTTTAAGTGTCGGTCAGCCCCAGCATTTT
d_gene: .
v_gene: TRBV27
j_gene: TRBJ1-5
abundance: many

CDR3aa: CASSMWTEVTDTQYF
CDR3nt: TGTGCCAGCAGTATGTGGACAGAAGTCACAGATACGCAGTATTTT
d_gene: .
v_gene: TRBV27
j_gene: TRBJ2-3
abundance: many

CDR3aa: CASSSHTDRVGKQYF
CDR3nt: TGTGCCAGCAGCTCCCATACGGACAGGGTTGGGAAGCAGTACTTC
d_gene: TRBD1
v_gene: TRBV7-9
j_gene: TRBJ2-7
abundance: many

CDR3aa: CASSLTGSIQETQYF
CDR3nt: TGTGCCAGCAGCTTGACAGGCTCCATCCAAGAGACCCAGTACTTC
d_gene: .
v_gene: TRBV7-3
j_gene: TRBJ2-5
abundance: many

CDR3aa: CATSDPGQGQNEQFF
CDR3nt: TGTGCCACCAGTGATCCGGGACAGGGACAAAATGAGCAGTTCTTC
d_gene: TRBD1
v_gene: TRBV24-1
j_gene: TRBJ2-1
abundance: many

CDR3aa: CASSSRETYEQYF
CDR3nt: TGTGCCAGCTCCTCAAGGGAGACCTACGAGCAGTACTTC
d_gene: .
v_gene: TRBV7-6
j_gene: TRBJ2-7
abundance: many

CDR3aa: CASSIGSWDWKTSTYNEQFF
CDR3nt: TGTGCCAGTAGTATAGGAAGTTGGGACTGGAAAACCTCCACCTACAATGAGCAGTTCTTC
d_gene: .
v_gene: TRBV19
j_gene: TRBJ2-1
abundance: .

CDR3aa: CASSYGTPNTQYF
CDR3nt: TGTGCCAGCAGTTATGGAACACCAAATACGCAGTATTTT
d_gene: .
v_gene: TRBV28
j_gene: TRBJ2-3
abundance: few

CDR3aa: CASSPQGTQETQYF
CDR3nt: TGTGCCAGCAGTCCCCAGGGAACGCAAGAGACCCAGTACTTC
d_gene: .
v_gene: TRBV12-3/TRBV12-4
j_gene: TRBJ2-5
abundance: .

CDR3aa: CASSFSDRNYEQYF
CDR3nt: TGTGCCAGCAGTTTTTCGGACAGAAACTACGAGCAGTACTTC
d_gene: .
v_gene: TRBV12-3/TRBV12-4
j_gene: TRBJ2-7
abundance: many

CDR3aa: CASSSQPSGEQFF
CDR3nt: TGTGCCAGCAGCTCCCAACCCAGCGGTGAGCAGTTCTTC
d_gene: .
v_gene: TRBV7-8
j_gene: TRBJ2-1
abundance: many

CDR3aa: CASSIWAGSIPLHF
CDR3nt: TGTGCCAGCAGCATTTGGGCAGGGTCCATCCCCCTCCACTTT
d_gene: .
v_gene: TRBV11-2
j_gene: TRBJ1-6
abundance: many

CDR3aa: CASSKDRRYGYTF
CDR3nt: TGTGCCAGCAGTAAAGACAGGAGATATGGCTACACCTTC
d_gene: .
v_gene: TRBV6-1
j_gene: TRBJ1-2
abundance: medium-sized

CDR3aa: CSASGSSGSYNEQFF
CDR3nt: TGCAGTGCTAGTGGGAGCAGTGGCTCCTACAATGAGCAGTTCTTC
d_gene: .
v_gene: TRBV20-1
j_gene: TRBJ2-1
abundance: many